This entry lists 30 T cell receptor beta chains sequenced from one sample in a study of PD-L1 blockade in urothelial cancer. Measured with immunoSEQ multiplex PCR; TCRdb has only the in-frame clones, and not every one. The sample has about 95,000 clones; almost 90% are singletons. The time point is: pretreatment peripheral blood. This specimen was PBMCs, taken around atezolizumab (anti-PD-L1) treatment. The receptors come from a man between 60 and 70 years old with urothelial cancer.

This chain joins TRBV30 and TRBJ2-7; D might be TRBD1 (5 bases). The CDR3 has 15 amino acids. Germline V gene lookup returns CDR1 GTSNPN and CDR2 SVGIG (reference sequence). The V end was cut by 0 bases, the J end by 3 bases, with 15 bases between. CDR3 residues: CAWSVGQGSHYEQYF. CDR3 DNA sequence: TGTGCCTGGAGTGTCGGGCAGGGCTCTCACTACGAGCAGTACTTC.

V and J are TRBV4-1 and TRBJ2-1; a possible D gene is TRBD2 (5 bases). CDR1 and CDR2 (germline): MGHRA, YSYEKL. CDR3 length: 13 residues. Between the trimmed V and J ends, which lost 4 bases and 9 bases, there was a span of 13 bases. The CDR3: CASSPLGEVEQFF. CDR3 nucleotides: TGCGCCAGCAGCCCCCTGGGAGAGGTTGAGCAGTTCTTC.

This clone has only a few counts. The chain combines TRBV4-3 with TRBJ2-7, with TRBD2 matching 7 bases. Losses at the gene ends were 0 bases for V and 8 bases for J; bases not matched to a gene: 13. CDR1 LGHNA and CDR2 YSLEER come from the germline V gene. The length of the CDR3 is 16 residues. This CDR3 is CASSQDAKRGVSQQYF. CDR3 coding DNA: TGCGCCAGCAGCCAAGATGCAAAGCGGGGTGTTTCACAGCAGTACTTC.

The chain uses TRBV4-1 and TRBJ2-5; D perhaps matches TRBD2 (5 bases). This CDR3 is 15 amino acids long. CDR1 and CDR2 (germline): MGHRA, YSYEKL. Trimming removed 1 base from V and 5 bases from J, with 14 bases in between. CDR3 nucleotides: TGCGCCAGCAGCCAAGGAAGCCCCGGGGTTGAGACCCAGTACTTC. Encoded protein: CASSQGSPGVETQYF.

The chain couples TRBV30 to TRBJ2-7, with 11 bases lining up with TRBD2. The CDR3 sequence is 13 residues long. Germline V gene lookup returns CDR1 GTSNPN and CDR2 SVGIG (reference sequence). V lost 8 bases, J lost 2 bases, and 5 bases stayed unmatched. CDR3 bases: TGTGCCAGAGGGACTAGCGGTCCCTACGAGCAGTACTTC. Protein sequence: CARGTSGPYEQYF.

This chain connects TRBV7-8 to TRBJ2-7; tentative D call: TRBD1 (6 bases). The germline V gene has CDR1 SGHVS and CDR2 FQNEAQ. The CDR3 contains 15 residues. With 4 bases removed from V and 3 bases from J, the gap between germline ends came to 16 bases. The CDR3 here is CASSSTGSSDYEQYF. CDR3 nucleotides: TGTGCCAGCAGCTCGACAGGAAGCTCAGACTACGAGCAGTACTTC. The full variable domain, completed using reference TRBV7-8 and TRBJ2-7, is GAGVSQSPRYKVAKRGQDVALRCDPISGHVSLFWYQQALGQGPEFLTYFQNEAQLDKSGLPSDRFFAERPEGSVSTLKIQRTQQEDSAVYLCASSSTGSSDYEQYFGPGTRLTVT.

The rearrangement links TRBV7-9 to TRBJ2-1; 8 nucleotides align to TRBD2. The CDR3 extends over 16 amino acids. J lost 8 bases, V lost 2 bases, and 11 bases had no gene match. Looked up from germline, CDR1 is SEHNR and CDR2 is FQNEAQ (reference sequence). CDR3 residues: CASSLSGLALFDEQFF. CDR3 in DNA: TGTGCCAGCAGCTTATCTGGACTAGCTCTTTTCGATGAGCAGTTCTTC.

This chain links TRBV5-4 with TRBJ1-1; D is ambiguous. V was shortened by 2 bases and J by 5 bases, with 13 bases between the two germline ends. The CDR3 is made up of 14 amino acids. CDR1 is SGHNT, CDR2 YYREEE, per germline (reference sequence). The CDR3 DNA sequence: TGTGCCAGCAGCTTTAGTGAGAGGGATACTGAAGCTTTCTTT. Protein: CASSFSERDTEAFF.

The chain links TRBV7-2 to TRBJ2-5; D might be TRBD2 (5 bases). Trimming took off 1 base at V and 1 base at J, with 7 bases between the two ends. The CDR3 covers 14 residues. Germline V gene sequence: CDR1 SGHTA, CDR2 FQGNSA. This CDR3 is CASSLGGLQETQYF. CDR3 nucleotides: TGTGCCAGCAGCTTAGGAGGACTCCAAGAGACCCAGTACTTC.

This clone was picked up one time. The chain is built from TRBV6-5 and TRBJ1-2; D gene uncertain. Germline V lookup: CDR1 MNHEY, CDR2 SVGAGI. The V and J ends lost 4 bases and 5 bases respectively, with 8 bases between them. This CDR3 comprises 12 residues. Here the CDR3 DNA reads TGTGCCAGCAGTTTGGGCCCTTATGGCTACACCTTC. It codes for CASSLGPYGYTF.

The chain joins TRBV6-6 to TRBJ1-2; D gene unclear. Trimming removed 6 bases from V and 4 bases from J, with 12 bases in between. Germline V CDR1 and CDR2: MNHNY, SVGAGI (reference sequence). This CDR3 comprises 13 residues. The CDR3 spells CASRAQDFYGYTF. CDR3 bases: TGTGCCAGCAGAGCCCAGGATTTCTATGGCTACACCTTC.

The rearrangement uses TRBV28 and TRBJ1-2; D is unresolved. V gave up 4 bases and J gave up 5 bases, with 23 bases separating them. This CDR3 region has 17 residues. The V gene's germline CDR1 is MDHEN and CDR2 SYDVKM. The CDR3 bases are TGTGCCAGCAGTTCGGGGTCGGGATACGCTGGGGTTTATGGCTACACCTTC. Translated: CASSSGSGYAGVYGYTF.

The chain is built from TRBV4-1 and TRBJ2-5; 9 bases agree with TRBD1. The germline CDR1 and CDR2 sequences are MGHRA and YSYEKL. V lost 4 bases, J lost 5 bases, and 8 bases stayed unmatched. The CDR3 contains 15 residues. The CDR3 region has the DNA TGCGCCAGCAGCCTGATGGGACAGGGTTCTGAGACCCAGTACTTC. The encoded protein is CASSLMGQGSETQYF.

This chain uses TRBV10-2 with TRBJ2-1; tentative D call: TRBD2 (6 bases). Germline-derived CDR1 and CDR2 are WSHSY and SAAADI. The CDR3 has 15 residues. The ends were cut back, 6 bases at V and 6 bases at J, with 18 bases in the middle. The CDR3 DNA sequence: TGCGCCAGCAGGTCGAAGCTTAGCGGTGCCAATGAGCAGTTCTTC. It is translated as CASRSKLSGANEQFF.

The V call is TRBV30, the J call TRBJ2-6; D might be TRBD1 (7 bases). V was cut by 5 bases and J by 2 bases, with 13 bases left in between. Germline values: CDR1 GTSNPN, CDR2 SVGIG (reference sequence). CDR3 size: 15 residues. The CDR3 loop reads CAWASRGAGANVLTF. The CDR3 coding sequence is TGTGCCTGGGCCTCCAGGGGGGCTGGGGCCAACGTCCTGACTTTC.

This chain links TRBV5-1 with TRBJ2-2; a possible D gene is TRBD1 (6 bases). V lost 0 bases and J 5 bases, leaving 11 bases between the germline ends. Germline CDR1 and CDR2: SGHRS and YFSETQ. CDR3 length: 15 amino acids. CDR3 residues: CASSLEQGSTGELFF. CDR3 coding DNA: TGCGCCAGCAGCTTGGAACAGGGAAGTACCGGGGAGCTGTTTTTT.

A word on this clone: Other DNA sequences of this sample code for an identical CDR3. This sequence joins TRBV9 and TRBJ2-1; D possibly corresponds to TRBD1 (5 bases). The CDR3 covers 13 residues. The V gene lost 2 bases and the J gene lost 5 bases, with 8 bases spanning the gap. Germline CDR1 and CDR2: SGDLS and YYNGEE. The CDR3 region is CASSVGQNNEQFF. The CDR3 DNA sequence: TGTGCCAGCAGCGTTGGACAAAACAATGAGCAGTTCTTC.

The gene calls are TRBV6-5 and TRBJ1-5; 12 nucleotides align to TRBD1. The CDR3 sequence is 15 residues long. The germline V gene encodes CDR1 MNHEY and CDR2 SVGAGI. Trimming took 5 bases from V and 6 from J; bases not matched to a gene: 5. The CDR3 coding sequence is TGTGCCAGCAGTCCCCGGGACAGGGGGCTTCAGCCCCAGCATTTT. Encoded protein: CASSPRDRGLQPQHF.

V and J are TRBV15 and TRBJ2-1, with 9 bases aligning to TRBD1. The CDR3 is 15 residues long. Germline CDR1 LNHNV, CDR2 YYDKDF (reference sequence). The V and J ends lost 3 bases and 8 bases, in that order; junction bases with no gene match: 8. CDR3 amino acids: CATSRRSRTGDEQFF. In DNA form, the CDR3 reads TGTGCCACCAGCAGGAGATCAAGGACAGGGGATGAGCAGTTCTTC. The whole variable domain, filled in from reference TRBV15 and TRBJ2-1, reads DAMVIQNPRYQVTQFGKPVTLSCSQTLNHNVMYWYQQKSSQAPKLLFHYYDKDFNNEADTPDNFQSRRPNTSFCFLDIRSPGLGDTAMYLCATSRRSRTGDEQFFGPGTRLTVL.

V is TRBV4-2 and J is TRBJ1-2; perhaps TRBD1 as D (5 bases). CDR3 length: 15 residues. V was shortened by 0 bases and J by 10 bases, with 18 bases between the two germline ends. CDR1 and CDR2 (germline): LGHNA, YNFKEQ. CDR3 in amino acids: CASSQDRGSQRSYTF. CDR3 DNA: TGTGCCAGCAGCCAAGATAGGGGCAGCCAAAGGTCCTACACCTTC.

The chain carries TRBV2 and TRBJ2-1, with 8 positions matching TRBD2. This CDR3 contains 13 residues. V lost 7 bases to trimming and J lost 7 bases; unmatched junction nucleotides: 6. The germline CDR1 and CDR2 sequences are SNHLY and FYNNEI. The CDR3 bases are TGTGCCAGCACTACGGGGGGGCGGAATGAGCAGTTCTTC. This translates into CASTTGGRNEQFF.

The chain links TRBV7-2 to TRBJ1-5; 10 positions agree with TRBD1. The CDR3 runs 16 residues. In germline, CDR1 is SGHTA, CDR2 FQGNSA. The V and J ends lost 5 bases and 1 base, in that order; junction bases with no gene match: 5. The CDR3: CASSLGTGASNQPQHF. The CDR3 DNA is TGTGCCAGCAGCCTCGGGACAGGGGCCAGCAATCAGCCCCAGCATTTT.

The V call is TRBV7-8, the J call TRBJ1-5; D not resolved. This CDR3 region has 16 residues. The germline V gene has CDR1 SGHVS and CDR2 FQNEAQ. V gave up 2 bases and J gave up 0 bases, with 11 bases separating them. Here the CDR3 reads CASSLLGTNSNQPQHF. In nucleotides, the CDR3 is TGTGCCAGCAGCTTATTAGGTACTAATAGCAATCAGCCCCAGCATTTT.

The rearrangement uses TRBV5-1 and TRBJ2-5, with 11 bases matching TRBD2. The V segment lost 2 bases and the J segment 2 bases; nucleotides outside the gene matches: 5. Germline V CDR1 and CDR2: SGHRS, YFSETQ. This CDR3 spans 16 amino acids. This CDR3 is CASSFGSGGVQETQYF. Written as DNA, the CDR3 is TGCGCCAGCAGCTTCGGTAGCGGGGGGGTGCAAGAGACCCAGTACTTC.

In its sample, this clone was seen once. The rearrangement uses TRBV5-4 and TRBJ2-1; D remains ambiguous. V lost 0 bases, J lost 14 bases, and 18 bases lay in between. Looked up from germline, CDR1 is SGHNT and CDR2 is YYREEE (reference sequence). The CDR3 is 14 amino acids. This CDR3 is CASSLEDPGSIKFF. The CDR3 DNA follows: TGTGCCAGCAGCTTGGAAGACCCCGGGTCAATTAAGTTCTTC.

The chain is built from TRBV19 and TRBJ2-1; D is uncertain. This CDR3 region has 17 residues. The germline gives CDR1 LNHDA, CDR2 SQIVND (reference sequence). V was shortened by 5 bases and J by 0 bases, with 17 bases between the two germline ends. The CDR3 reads CASSSPPRLASYNEQFF. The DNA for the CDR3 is TGTGCCAGTAGTTCACCCCCCAGGCTGGCCTCCTACAATGAGCAGTTCTTC.

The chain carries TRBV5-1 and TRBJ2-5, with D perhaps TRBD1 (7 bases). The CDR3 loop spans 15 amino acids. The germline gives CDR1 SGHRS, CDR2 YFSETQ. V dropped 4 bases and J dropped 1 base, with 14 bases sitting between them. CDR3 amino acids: CASSRQGGPQETQYF. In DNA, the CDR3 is TGCGCCAGCAGCCGGCAGGGGGGACCCCAAGAGACCCAGTACTTC.

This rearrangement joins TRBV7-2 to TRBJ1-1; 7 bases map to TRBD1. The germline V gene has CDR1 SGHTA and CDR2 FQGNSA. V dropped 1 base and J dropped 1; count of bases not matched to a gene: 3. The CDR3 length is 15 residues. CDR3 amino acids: CASSLERGRNTEAFF. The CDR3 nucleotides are TGTGCCAGCAGCTTAGAGAGGGGGCGGAACACTGAAGCTTTCTTT.

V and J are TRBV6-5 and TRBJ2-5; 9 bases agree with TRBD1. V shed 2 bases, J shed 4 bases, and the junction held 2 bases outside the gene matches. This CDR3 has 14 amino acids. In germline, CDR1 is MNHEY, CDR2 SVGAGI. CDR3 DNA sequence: TGTGCCAGCAGTTACAACAGGGGGCGAGAGACCCAGTACTTC. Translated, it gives CASSYNRGRETQYF.

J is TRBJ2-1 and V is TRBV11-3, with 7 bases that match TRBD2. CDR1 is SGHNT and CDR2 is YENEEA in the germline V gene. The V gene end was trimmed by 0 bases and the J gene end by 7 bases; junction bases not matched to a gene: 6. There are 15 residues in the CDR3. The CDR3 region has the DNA TGTGCCAGCAGCTTAGATAGGTGGGAGGGGAATGAGCAGTTCTTC. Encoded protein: CASSLDRWEGNEQFF.